This record concerns one T cell receptor (beta chain) sequence. Germline CDR1 reads MNHEY; CDR2 reads SVGAGI. The CDR3 extends over 12 amino acids. The V end lost 6 bases, the J end lost 3 bases, and 9 bases lay between the germline ends. Original methodology: Researchers report that nucleated cell counts were estimated from reference gene primer amplification. Measured with immunoSEQ multiplex PCR; TCRdb has only the in-frame clones, and not every one. V and J calls and clone size follow that table, whereas D and trimming were derived from the DNA. This table has 130,000 to 150,000 clones, around 79% appearing once. The sample comes from a study of blood T cell repertoires in COVID-19. In the study overall: In each case, the material was cDNA or gDNA derived from T cells, B-cell-depleted T cells, or PBMCs.

J is TRBJ2-7 and V is TRBV6-5, with D possibly TRBD2 on 6 matching bases. The clonotype comes from a woman aged 70 to 79 with COVID-19, enrolled during active disease. The sequencing sample was made of peripheral blood. CDR3 bases: TGTGCCAGCAGGCGGGACCGCTACGAGCAGTACTTC. Translating it yields CASRRDRYEQYF.